The rows below give T cell receptor beta chains drawn from one sample of a study of blood T cell repertoires in COVID-19. Repertoires were generated with immunoSEQ multiplex PCR, while TCRdb's copy carries only in-frame clones and drops some. The sample carries roughly 500,000 clones, roughly 87% recorded once. The sequenced sample was peripheral blood. Every receptor here comes from a young man with COVID-19, enrolled during active disease. The CDR3 runs from the conserved cysteine through the conserved F or W. A D gene is named only where the DNA matches it firmly. Clone size is stated in some rows and not others, as once, few, many or a class when expanded.

J: TRBJ2-1; D: NA; V: TRBV9; size: once; DNA: TGTGCCAGCACCAAAGGCCCCCGGGAGCTCTCCTACAATGAGCAGTTCTTC; CDR3: CASTKGPRELSYNEQFF
J: TRBJ1-1; D: TRBD1; V: TRBV6-5; size: NA; DNA: TGTGCCAGCAGTTACTCGAACAGGGGAGGAGCTTTCTTT; CDR3: CASSYSNRGGAFF
J: TRBJ2-7; D: TRBD2; V: TRBV9; size: NA; DNA: TGTGCCAGCAGCGTTCAGGACAGCGGGGGGGTTGAGCAGTACTTC; CDR3: CASSVQDSGGVEQYF
J: TRBJ2-1; D: TRBD2; V: TRBV28; size: NA; DNA: TGTGCCAGCAGGCGGGGGTACAATGAGCAGTTCTTC; CDR3: CASRRGYNEQFF
J: TRBJ2-7; D: NA; V: TRBV7-5; size: NA; DNA: NA; CDR3: CVRSDMVGQGTYEQYF
J: TRBJ2-5; D: TRBD1; V: TRBV5-1; size: NA; DNA: TGCGCCAGCAGCTTGGCCGTCAGGGGGCATGAGACCCAGTACTTC; CDR3: CASSLAVRGHETQYF
J: TRBJ1-4; D: TRBD1; V: TRBV28; size: NA; DNA: TGTGCCAGCAGGAAGACAGGGTTTTATGAAAAACTGTTTTTT; CDR3: CASRKTGFYEKLFF
J: TRBJ2-1; D: TRBD2; V: TRBV20-1; size: NA; DNA: TGCAGTGCTAGTTCGGGACTAGCCTACAATGAGCAGTTCTTC; CDR3: CSASSGLAYNEQFF
J: TRBJ2-1; D: NA; V: TRBV14; size: NA; DNA: TGTGCCAGCAGCCAAGATAATGCGAGAAATGAGCAGTTCTTC; CDR3: CASSQDNARNEQFF
J: TRBJ2-7; D: NA; V: TRBV27; size: NA; DNA: TGTGCCAGCAGTTTACGTGAGCGGCCCCTAGACGAGCAGTACTTC; CDR3: CASSLRERPLDEQYF
J: TRBJ2-7; D: NA; V: TRBV5-6; size: NA; DNA: TGTGCCAGCAGCCGGGACTACGAGCAGTACTTC; CDR3: CASSRDYEQYF